This T cell receptor (beta chain) derives from a study of PD-1 blockade in classical Hodgkin lymphoma (TCRdb year 2020). As for the study more broadly: Nivolumab dosing was 3 mg/kg intravenously every 2 weeks, continuing until either disease progression or unacceptable toxicity. A peripheral blood immune signature of response to PD-1 blockade in classical Hodgkin lymphoma was defined using TCR beta sequencing and CyTOF.

According to the germline V gene (reference sequence), CDR1 reads GTSNPN and CDR2 reads SVGIG. The CDR3 holds 13 amino acids from the cysteine to the phenylalanine. Solely the CDR3 DNA is kept, with 39 bases framed from the first base. The sample's time point label, decoded: cycle 4 day 1 (C4D1), after 6 weeks of nivolumab. Every trial patient had relapsed following autologous stem cell transplantation, and prior brentuximab vedotin exposure was what differed among cohorts A, B and C. The trial cohort was composed of over 50 patients with relapsed/refractory classical Hodgkin lymphoma, for whom complete response, partial response or progressive disease was recorded as best overall response. In the multi-cohort phase II CheckMate 205 trial, trial patients received single-agent nivolumab. An independent review committee assessed best overall response using the 2007 International Working Group response criteria. Trial PBMCs were obtained immediately prior to nivolumab initiation (C1D1) and on therapy at cycle 2 day 1 and cycle 4 day 1. Peripheral blood was collected in 8 mL Vacutainer Cell Preparation Tubes, from which PBMCs were isolated by centrifugation and then cryopreserved.

This clone was counted once. Its specific antigen is unknown. An end of the junction does not agree with germline; a read error may underlie this. What the study reported, not specific to this receptor: Diversity was lower in patients who began nivolumab less than 1 year after ASCT, so these patients were left out of later analyses to avoid confounding by immune reconstitution. The study covered only a single clinical trial cohort, and the causes of the repertoire differences, possibly disease activity or prior therapy, were still not defined. Baseline diversity similar to that of newly diagnosed patients was observed in trial patients achieving complete response, whereas significantly lower diversity was observed in partial responders and progressors. Newly diagnosed patients were reported to have lower baseline TCR diversity than healthy donors, and relapsed/refractory patients were reported to have lower baseline TCR diversity still. By C4D1, a significant rise was seen in CD4+ TCR diversity but not in CD8+ TCR diversity (p=0.0027 vs p=0.16), and the rise was most apparent among complete responders (p=0.02).

Genomic DNA was isolated using the Qiagen DNeasy kit from unsorted PBMCs as well as from negatively selected CD4+ and CD8+ fractions. Using primers that anneal to V and J segments, immunoSEQ multiplex PCR amplified the TCR beta CDR3 regions. Amplification bias was minimized using a synthetic immune receptor repertoire, and residual bias was removed computationally after sequencing. From the authors' description of their analysis: Repertoire diversity was quantified as the Shannon entropy index using custom Python scripts. The unsorted, CD4+ and CD8+ repertoires were each analyzed separately, with the exception of combined analyses, where CD4+ and CD8+ sequences were merged in silico. A clone was considered expanded if an increase in frequency of at least 2-fold after treatment relative to C1D1 was found, and a pseudocount of 0.5 was applied to clones undetected at baseline. Singleton clones were defined as clones with 0 or 1 copy at C1D1, and non-singleton clones were defined as clones with 2 or more copies. Clones expanded in unsorted samples were annotated as CD4+, CD8+ or unknown by matching protein sequences in sorted samples from the same patient. Wilcoxon tests on paired samples were used to test diversity changes from C1D1 to C4D1. TCRdb carries this immuneACCESS record with in-frame sequences only. Its versions omit some clonotypes, under half of them owing to an unresolved V gene in the studies checked, with the rest unexplained. V and J calls and clone size follow that table, whereas D and trimming were derived from the DNA. The sample data list 75,000 to 100,000 clones, and 90% to 95% of these were observed just once. The ten largest make up roughly 2% of the sample.

Material: peripheral blood mononuclear cells (PBMCs), obtained before the fourth cycle of nivolumab. Recombination linked TRBV30 to TRBJ2-7; the D gene remains uncertain. The sequence derives from a human donor with classical Hodgkin lymphoma. The CDR3 loop reads CARSPIQSYEQYF. The DNA sequence is given as TGTGCCCGGAGTCCCATACAGTCCTACGAGCAGTACTTC. The variable domain in full, with residues beyond the CDR3 obtained from the reference TRBV30 and TRBJ2-7 genes, is SQTIHQWPATLVQPVGSPLSLECTVEGTSNPNLYWYRQAAGRGLQLLFYSVGIGQISSEVPQNLSASRPQDRQFILSSKKLLLSDSGFYLCARSPIQSYEQYFGPGTRLTVT.